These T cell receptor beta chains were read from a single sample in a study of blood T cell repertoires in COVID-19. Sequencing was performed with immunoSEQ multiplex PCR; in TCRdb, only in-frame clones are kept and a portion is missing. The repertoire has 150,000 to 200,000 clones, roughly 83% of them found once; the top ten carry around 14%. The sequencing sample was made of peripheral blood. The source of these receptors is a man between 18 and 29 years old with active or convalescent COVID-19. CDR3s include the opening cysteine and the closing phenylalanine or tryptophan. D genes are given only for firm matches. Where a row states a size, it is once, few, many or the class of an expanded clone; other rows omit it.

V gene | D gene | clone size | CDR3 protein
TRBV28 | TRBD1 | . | CASSLTGTGYGYTF
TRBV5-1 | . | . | CASSLVFSGNTEAFF
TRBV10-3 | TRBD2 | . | CAISRQGSGGATNEQFF
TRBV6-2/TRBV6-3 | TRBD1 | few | CASSYRDSYNEQFF
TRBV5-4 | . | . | CASSRDTNQPQHF
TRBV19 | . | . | CASTLGGTYNEQFF
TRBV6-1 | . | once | CASSDGGYEQYF
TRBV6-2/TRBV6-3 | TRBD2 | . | CASSYSAGVRETQYF
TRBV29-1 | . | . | CSGQGMYEQYF
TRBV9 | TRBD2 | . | CASSGGTSGKYTQYF
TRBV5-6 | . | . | CASSLAAGFWNEQFF
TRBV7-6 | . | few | CASSAAVSGANVLTF
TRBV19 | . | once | CASSKGPIVSEQFF
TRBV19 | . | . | CASSIGGLKGDTQYF
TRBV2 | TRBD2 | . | CASSESGGGPDTQYF
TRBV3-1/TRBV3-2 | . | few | CASSQGANSPLHF
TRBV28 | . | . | CASRSKQAPITDTQYF
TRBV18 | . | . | CASSPPGARGTNTEAFF